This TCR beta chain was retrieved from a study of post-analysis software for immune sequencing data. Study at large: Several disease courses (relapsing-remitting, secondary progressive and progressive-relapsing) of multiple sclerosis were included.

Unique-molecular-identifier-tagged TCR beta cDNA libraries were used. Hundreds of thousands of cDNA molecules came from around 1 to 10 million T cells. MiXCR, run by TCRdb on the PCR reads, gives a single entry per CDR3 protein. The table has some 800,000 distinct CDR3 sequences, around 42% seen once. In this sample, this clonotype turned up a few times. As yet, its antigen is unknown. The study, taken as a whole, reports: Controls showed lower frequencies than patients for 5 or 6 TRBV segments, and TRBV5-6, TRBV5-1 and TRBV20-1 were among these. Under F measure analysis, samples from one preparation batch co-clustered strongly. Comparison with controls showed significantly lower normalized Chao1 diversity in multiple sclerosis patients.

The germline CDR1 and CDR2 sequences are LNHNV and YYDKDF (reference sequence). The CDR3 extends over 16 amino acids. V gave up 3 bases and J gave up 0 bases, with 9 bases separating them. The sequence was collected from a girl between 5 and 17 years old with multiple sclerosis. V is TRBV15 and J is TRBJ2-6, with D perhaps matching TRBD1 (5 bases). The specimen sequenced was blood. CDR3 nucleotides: TGTGCCACCAGCAGCTCAGGGATCTCTGGGGCCAACGTCCTGACTTTC. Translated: CATSSSGISGANVLTF.